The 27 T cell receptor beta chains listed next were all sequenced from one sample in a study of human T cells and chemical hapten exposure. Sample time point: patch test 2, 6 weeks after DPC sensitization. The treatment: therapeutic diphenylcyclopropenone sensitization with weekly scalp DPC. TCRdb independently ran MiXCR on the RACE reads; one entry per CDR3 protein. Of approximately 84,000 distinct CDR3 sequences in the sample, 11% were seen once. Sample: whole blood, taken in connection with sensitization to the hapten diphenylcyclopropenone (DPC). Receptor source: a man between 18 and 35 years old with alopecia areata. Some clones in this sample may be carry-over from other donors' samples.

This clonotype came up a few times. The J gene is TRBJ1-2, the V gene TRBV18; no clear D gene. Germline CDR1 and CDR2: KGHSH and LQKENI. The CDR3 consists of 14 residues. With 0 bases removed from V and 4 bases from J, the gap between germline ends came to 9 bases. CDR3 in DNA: TGTGCCAGCTCACCACCGGCAGGTTCCTATGGCTACACCTTC. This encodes CASSPPAGSYGYTF.

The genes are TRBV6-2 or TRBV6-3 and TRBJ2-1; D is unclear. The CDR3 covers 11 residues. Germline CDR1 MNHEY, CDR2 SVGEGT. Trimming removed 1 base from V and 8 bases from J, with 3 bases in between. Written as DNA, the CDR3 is TGTGCCAGCAGTTACTGGGATGAGCAGTTCTTC. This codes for CASSYWDEQFF.

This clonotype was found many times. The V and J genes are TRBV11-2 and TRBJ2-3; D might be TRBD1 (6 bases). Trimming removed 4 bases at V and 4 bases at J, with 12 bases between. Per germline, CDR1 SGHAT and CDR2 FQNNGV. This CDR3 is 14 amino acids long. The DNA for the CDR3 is TGTGCCAGCAGCTCGAGGACAGAGTCAGATACGCAGTATTTT. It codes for CASSSRTESDTQYF.

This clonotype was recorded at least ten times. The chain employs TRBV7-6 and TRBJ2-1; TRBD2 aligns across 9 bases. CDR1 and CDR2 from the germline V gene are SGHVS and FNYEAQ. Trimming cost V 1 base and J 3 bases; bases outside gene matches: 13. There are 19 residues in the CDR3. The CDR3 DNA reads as TGTGCCAGCAGCTTAGTAATCTGGCTAGCGGGGACCATCTACAATGAGCAGTTCTTC. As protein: CASSLVIWLAGTIYNEQFF. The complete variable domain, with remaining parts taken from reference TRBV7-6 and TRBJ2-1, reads GAGVSQSPRYKVTKRGQDVALRCDPISGHVSLYWYRQALGQGPEFLTYFNYEAQQDKSGLPNDRFSAERPEGSISTLTIQRTEQRDSAMYRCASSLVIWLAGTIYNEQFFGPGTRLTVL.

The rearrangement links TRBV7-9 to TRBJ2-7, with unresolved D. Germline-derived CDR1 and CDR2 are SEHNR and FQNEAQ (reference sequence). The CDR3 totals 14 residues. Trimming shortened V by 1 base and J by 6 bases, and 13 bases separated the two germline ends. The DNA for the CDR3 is TGTGCCAGCAGCTTAGGGACCCCGAGATCCGAGCAGTACGTC. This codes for CASSLGTPRSEQYV.

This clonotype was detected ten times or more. The CDR3 sequence is CASSQVDNYGYTF. The DNA of the CDR3 is TGTGCCAGCAGCCAAGTAGATAACTATGGCTACACCTTC. The V and J genes are TRBV3-1 and TRBJ1-2, with D uncertain. Trimming took 1 base from V and 1 from J, leaving 4 bases between them. Germline CDR1 and CDR2: LGHDT and YNNKEL (reference sequence). The CDR3 has 13 amino acids.

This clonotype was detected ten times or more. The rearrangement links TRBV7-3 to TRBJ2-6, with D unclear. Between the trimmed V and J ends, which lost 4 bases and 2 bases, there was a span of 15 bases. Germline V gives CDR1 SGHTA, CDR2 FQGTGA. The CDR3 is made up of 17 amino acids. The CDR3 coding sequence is TGTGCCAGCAGCTCCTCGTCTTCTTCTGCTGGGGCCAACGTCCTGACTTTC. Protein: CASSSSSSSAGANVLTF.

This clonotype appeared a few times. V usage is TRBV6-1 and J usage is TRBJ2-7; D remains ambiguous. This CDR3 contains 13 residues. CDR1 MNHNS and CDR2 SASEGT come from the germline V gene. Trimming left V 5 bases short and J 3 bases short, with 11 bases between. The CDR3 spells CASSKGQYYEQYV. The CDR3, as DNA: TGTGCCAGCAGTAAAGGGCAATACTACGAGCAGTACGTC.

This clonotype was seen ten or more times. The CDR3 DNA follows: TGTGCCAGCAGCACCCCGGGGGCCAGCACAGATACGCAGTATTTT. This codes for CASSTPGASTDTQYF. The chain has TRBV5-4 and TRBJ2-3; D assignment may be TRBD1 or TRBD2 (6 bases each). CDR3 length: 15 residues. CDR1 SGHNT and CDR2 YYREEE come from the germline V gene (reference sequence). V was trimmed by 4 bases and J by 0 bases, leaving 12 bases between them.

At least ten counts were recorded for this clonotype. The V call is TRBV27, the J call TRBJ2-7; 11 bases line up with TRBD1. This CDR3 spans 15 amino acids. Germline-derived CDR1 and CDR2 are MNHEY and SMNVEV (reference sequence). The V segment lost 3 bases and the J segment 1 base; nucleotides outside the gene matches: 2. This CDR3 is CASSFGTGGSYEQYF. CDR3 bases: TGTGCCAGCAGTTTCGGGACAGGGGGTTCCTACGAGCAGTACTTC.

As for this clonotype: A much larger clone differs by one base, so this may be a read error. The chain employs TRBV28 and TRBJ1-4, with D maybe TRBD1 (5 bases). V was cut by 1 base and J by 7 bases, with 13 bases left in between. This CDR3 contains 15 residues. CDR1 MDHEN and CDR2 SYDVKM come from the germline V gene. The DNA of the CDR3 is TGTGCCAGCAGTTTATCGGGGGAAAGGAGTGAAAAACTGTTTTTT. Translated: CASSLSGERSEKLFF.

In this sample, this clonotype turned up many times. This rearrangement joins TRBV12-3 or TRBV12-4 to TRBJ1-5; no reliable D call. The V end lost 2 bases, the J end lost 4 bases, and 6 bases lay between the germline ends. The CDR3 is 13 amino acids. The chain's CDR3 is CASSLYPNQPQHF. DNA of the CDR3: TGTGCCAGCAGTTTATACCCAAATCAGCCCCAGCATTTT.

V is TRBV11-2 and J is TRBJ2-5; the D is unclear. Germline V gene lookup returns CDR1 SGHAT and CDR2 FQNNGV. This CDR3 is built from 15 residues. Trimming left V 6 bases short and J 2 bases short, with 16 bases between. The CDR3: CASSSAGQTQETQYF. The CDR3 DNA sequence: TGTGCCAGCAGTTCCGCCGGGCAGACTCAAGAGACCCAGTACTTC. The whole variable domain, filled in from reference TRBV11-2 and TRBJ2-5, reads EAGVAQSPRYKIIEKRQSVAFWCNPISGHATLYWYQQILGQGPKLLIQFQNNGVVDDSQLPKDRFSAERLKGVDSTLKIQPAKLEDSAVYLCASSSAGQTQETQYFGPGTRLLVL.

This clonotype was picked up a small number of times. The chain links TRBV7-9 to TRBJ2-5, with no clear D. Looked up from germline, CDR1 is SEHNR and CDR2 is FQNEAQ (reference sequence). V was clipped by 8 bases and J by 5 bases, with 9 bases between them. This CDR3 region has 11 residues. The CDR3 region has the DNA TGTGCCAGCGAACTACAGGAGACCCAGTACTTC. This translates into CASELQETQYF.

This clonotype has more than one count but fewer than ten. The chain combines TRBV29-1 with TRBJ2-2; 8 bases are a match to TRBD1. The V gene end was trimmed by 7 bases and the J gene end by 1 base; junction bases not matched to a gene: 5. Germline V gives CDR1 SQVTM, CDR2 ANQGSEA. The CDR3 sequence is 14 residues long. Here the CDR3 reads CSGRTGLNTGELFF. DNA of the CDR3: TGCAGCGGCCGGACAGGGTTGAACACCGGGGAGCTGTTTTTT.

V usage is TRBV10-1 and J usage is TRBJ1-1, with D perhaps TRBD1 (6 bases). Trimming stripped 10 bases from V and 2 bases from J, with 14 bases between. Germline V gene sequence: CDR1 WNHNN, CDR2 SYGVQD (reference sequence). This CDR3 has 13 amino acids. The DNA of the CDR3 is TGCGCCAACAAGTGGGGGCTAAACACTGAAGCTTTCTTT. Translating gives CANKWGLNTEAFF.

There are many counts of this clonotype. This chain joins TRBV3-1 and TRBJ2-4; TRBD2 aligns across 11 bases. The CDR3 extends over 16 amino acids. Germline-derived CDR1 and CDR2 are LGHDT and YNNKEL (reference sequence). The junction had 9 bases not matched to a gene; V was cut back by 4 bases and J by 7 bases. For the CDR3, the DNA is TGTGCCAGCAGCCGGACAATGACTAGCGGGGTTAACATTCAGTACTTC. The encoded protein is CASSRTMTSGVNIQYF.

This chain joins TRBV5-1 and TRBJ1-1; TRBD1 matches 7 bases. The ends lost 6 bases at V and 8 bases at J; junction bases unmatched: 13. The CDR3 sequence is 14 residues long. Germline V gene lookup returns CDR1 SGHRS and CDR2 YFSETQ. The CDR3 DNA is TGCGCCAGCAACCCCGGCTGGGGACAGCTAGAAGCTTTCTTT. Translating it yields CASNPGWGQLEAFF.

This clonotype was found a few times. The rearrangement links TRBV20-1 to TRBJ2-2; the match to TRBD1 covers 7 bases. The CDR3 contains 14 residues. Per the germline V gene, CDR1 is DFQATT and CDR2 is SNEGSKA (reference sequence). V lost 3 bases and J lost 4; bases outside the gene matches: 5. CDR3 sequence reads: CSASTGQTTGELFF. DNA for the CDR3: TGCAGTGCTAGCACGGGACAGACCACCGGGGAGCTGTTTTTT.

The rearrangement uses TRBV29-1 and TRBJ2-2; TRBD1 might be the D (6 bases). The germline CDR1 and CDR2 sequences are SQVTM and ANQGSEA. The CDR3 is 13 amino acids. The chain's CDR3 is CRVWGLGTGELFF. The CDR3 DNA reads TGCAGAGTTTGGGGGCTTGGCACCGGGGAGCTGTTTTTT.

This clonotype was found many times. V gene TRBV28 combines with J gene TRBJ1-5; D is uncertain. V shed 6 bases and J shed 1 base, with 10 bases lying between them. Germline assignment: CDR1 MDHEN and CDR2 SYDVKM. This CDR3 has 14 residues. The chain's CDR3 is CASSSRRSNQPQHF. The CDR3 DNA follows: TGTGCCAGCAGCTCCCGCCGGAGCAATCAGCCCCAGCATTTT. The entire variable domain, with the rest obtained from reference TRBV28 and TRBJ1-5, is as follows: DVKVTQSSRYLVKRTGEKVFLECVQDMDHENMFWYRQDPGLGLRLIYFSYDVKMKEKGDIPEGYSVSREKKERFSLILESASTNQTSMYLCASSSRRSNQPQHFGDGTRLSIL.

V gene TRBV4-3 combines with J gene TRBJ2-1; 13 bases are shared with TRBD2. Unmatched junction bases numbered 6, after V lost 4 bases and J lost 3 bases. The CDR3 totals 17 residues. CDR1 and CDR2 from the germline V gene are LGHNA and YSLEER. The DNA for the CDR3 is TGCGCCAGCAGCCCGCCGGGACTAGCGGGGCTCTACAATGAGCAGTTCTTC. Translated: CASSPPGLAGLYNEQFF.

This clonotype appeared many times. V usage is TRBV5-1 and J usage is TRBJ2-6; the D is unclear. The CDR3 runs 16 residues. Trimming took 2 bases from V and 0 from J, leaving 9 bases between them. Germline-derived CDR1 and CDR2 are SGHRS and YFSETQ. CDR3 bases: TGCGCCAGCAGCTTTCGGTCGTTCTCTGGGGCCAACGTCCTGACTTTC. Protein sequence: CASSFRSFSGANVLTF. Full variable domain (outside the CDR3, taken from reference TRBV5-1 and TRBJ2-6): KAGVTQTPRYLIKTRGQQVTLSCSPISGHRSVSWYQQTPGQGLQFLFEYFSETQRNKGNFPGRFSGRQFSNSRSEMNVSTLELGDSALYLCASSFRSFSGANVLTFGAGSRLTVL.

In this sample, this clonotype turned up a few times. Written as DNA, the CDR3 is TGCAGCGTTGAAGATACCACCGGGGGCCCATATCGGGAGCAGTACGTC. It codes for CSVEDTTGGPYREQYV. V and J are TRBV29-1 and TRBJ2-7; D may match TRBD1 or TRBD2 (6 bases each). Germline CDR1 is SQVTM and CDR2 is ANQGSEA. The CDR3 is 16 amino acids. V lost 0 bases and J lost 7, with 22 bases in between.

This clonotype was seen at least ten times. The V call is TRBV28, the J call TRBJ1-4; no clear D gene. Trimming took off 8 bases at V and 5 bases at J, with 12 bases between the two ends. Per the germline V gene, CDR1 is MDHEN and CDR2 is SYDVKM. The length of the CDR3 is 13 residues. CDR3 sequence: CASYGRKNEKLFF. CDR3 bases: TGTGCCAGCTATGGGCGGAAGAATGAAAAACTGTTTTTT.

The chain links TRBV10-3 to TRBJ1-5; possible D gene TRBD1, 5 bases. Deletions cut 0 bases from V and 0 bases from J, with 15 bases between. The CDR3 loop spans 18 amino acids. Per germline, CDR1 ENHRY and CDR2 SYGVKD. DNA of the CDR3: TGTGCCATCAGTGAGTCAGGTGTAGGGGTAAATAGCAATCAGCCCCAGCATTTT. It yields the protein CAISESGVGVNSNQPQHF.

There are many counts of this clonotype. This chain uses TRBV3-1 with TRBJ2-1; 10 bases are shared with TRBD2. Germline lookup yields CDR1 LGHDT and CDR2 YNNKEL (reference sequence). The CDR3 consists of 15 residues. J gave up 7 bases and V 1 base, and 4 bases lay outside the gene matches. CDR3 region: CASSQASGGANEQFF. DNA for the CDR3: TGTGCCAGCAGCCAAGCCAGCGGGGGGGCGAATGAGCAGTTCTTC.